This TCR beta chain was identified in a study of T cell changes during pregnancy in multiple sclerosis (dated by TCRdb to about 2019). General notes on the study: Changes in the T cell repertoire over the course of pregnancy were examined in this study in women with multiple sclerosis.

The receptor library was made with the immunoSEQ multiplex PCR assay. What TCRdb holds here is the immuneACCESS table cut down to in-frame rearrangements. Part of the clones is not present; checked against another copy, under half of the missing clones reflect an unresolved V gene, and the others are unexplained. The sample table contains around 65,000 clones; only one count was recorded for around 92% of them. The ten top clones hold about 2.9% of the sample. CDR1 SGDLS and CDR2 YYNGEE were looked up in the germline V gene. The junction carries 10 bases between V and J, which are trimmed by 2 bases and 5 bases respectively. Reading from cysteine to phenylalanine, the CDR3 counts 13 amino acids. CDR3 DNA is the only sequence kept; it has 39 bases, read in frame from the first base. Regarding this clone: Its antigen remains unidentified. The sample holds no much larger clone one base away, and base qualities are not on file.

Sequencing was performed on peripheral blood, taken in the second trimester of pregnancy. The TCR comes from a female donor in good health, enrolled as a control in a pregnancy study. The chain was built from TRBV9 and TRBJ1-1, with no confidently assigned D gene. The DNA reads TGTGCCAGCAGCGTCGATGTAGTAACTGAAGCTTTCTTT. Translated, this is CASSVDVVTEAFF.